The entry that follows covers one TCR beta chain sequence. Its antigen is currently unknown. This record comes from a study of cytomegalovirus exposure and HLA in healthy donors. Study-level results: A link between a missense DCLRE1C variant and TCR beta V- and J-gene trimming emerged from a later analysis. A later look showed TCR association rates differing by HLA locus, highest for DRB1 and lowest for HLA-C.

60 Vbeta and 13 Jbeta primers were used in PCR. Generated by immunoSEQ multiplex PCR, the TCRdb table keeps only in-frame clones and is missing some. This sample's table has roughly 50,000 clones. The CDR3 runs to 14 residues. V lost 5 bases and J lost 0, with 8 bases in between. Germline V CDR1 and CDR2: LNHDA, SQIVND (reference sequence). This TCR was sampled from a woman between 35 and 50 years old in good health and CMV-seronegative. The chain uses TRBV19 and TRBJ1-3; TRBD1 is a possible D gene (5 bases). The sample was PBMCs. DNA for the CDR3: TGTGCCAGTAGTGGAGACAGCTCTGGAAACACCATATATTTT. Protein sequence: CASSGDSSGNTIYF.